These 9 T cell receptor beta chains originate from one sample sequenced in a study of beta chain features in type 1 diabetes. Study outcomes and limitations: Type 1 diabetes patients had TCRB CDR3s that were shorter (moderately but significantly so) in all four CD4+ subsets.

Their recognized antigens are unknown. Expressed TCRB transcripts were sequenced because the isolated RNA had all been reverse transcribed beforehand. The table came from immunoSEQ multiplex PCR; TCRdb's copy has only in-frame clones and leaves some out. The sample holds around 130,000 clones, roughly 10% seen once. The specimen was central memory CD4+ T cells from blood. The receptors shown here come from a young man with type 1 diabetes.

The chain employs TRBV6-1 and TRBJ1-5; maybe TRBD1 (6 bases). The CDR3 totals 13 residues. The germline V gene encodes CDR1 MNHNS and CDR2 SASEGT. V dropped 8 bases and J dropped 7 bases, with 15 bases sitting between them. CDR3 DNA sequence: TGTGCCAGCTCCTCGGCGGGGGCCCAGCCCCAGCATTTT. Translated: CASSSAGAQPQHF.

The chain recombines TRBV6-5 with TRBJ1-6; the D is unclear. The CDR3 length is 10 residues. Germline V gene sequence: CDR1 MNHEY, CDR2 SVGAGI. The V end was cut by 5 bases, the J end by 14 bases, with 7 bases between. CDR3 in DNA: TGTGCCAGCAGTCAGGTCACCCTCCACTTT. Its translation: CASSQVTLHF.

J is TRBJ1-6 and V is TRBV2; D not resolved. V dropped 3 bases and J dropped 10 bases, with 16 bases sitting between them. This CDR3 region has 15 residues. Germline V CDR1 and CDR2: SNHLY, FYNNEI. The chain's CDR3 is CASSEDPGGWSPLHF. The CDR3 region has the DNA TGTGCCAGCAGTGAGGACCCGGGAGGATGGTCACCCCTCCACTTT.

The V gene is TRBV5-1, the J gene TRBJ2-6; D remains ambiguous. The germline V gene has CDR1 SGHRS and CDR2 YFSETQ. The CDR3 covers 16 residues. The germline V and J ends were trimmed by 5 bases and 0 bases, with 12 bases remaining between them. CDR3 in amino acids: CASSERLSSGANVLTF. For the CDR3, the DNA is TGCGCCAGCAGTGAAAGACTGAGCTCTGGGGCCAACGTCCTGACTTTC.

The chain employs TRBV11-2 and TRBJ1-1; 8 nucleotides line up with TRBD1. Unmatched junction bases numbered 9, after V lost 6 bases and J lost 3 bases. The length of the CDR3 is 15 residues. CDR1 is SGHAT, CDR2 FQNNGV, per germline. CDR3: CASRPRQGLDTEAFF. CDR3 coding DNA: TGTGCCAGCAGACCTAGACAGGGGTTGGACACTGAAGCTTTCTTT.

The chain links TRBV19 to TRBJ2-1, with D possibly matching TRBD1 (6 bases). This CDR3 region has 15 residues. Germline V gene lookup returns CDR1 LNHDA and CDR2 SQIVND (reference sequence). Trimming shortened V by 5 bases and J by 4 bases, and 15 bases separated the two germline ends. CDR3 amino acids: CASSLRGGTYNEQFF. The CDR3 nucleotides are TGTGCCAGTAGTCTCCGAGGGGGAACTTACAATGAGCAGTTCTTC.

The V and J genes are TRBV5-1 and TRBJ2-3; a possible D gene is TRBD2 (7 bases). Germline CDR1 is SGHRS and CDR2 is YFSETQ. This CDR3 comprises 16 residues. Trimming left V 4 bases short and J 7 bases short, with 22 bases between. The CDR3 DNA follows: TGCGCCAGCAGCCCCTCGGCCGGGGGGCCGCCCAATACGCAGTATTTT. This gives the protein CASSPSAGGPPNTQYF.

The chain is built from TRBV6-5 and TRBJ1-1, with 10 bases aligning to TRBD1. Looked up from germline, CDR1 is MNHEY and CDR2 is SVGAGI. The CDR3 is 14 residues long. V lost 5 bases, J lost 8 bases, and 8 bases stayed unmatched. CDR3 amino acids: CASSPRQGASEAFF. In nucleotides, the CDR3 is TGTGCCAGCAGTCCGAGACAGGGGGCTTCGGAAGCTTTCTTT.

The rearrangement joins TRBV28 to TRBJ1-2; 8 nucleotides agree with TRBD1. CDR1 is MDHEN and CDR2 is SYDVKM in the germline V gene. V dropped 6 bases and J dropped 7; count of bases not matched to a gene: 4. This CDR3 comprises 12 residues. The CDR3: CASRPGGSGYTF. Here the CDR3 DNA reads TGTGCCAGCAGACCAGGGGGCAGTGGCTACACCTTC.